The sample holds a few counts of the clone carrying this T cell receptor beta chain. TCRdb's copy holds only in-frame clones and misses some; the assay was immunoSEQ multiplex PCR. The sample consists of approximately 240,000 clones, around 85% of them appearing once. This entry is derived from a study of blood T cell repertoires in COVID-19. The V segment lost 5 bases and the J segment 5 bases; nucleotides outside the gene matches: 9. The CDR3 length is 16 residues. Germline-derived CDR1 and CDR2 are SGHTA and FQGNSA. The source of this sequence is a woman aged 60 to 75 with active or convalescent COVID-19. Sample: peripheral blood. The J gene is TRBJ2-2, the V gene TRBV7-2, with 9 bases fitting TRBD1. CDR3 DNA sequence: TGTGCCAGCAGCCCTACAGGGGGCGCGAGGACCGGGGAGCTGTTTTTT. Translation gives CASSPTGGARTGELFF.